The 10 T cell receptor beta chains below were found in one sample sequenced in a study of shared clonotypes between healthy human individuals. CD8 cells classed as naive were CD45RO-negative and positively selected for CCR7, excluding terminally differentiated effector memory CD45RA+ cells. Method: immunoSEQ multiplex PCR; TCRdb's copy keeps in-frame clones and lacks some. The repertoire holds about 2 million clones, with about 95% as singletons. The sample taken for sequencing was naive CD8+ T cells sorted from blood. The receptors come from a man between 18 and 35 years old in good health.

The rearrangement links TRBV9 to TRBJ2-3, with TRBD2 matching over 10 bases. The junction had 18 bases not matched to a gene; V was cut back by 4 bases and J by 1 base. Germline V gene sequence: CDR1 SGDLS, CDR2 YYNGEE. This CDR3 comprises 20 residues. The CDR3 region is CASSTWAVAGGIKGTDTQYF. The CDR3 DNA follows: TGTGCCAGCAGCACCTGGGCAGTAGCGGGAGGAATAAAGGGCACAGATACGCAGTATTTT. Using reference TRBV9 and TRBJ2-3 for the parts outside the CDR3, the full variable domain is DSGVTQTPKHLITATGQRVTLRCSPRSGDLSVYWYQQSLDQGLQFLIQYYNGEERAKGNILERFSAQQFPDLHSELNLSSLELGDSALYFCASSTWAVAGGIKGTDTQYFGPGTRLTVL.

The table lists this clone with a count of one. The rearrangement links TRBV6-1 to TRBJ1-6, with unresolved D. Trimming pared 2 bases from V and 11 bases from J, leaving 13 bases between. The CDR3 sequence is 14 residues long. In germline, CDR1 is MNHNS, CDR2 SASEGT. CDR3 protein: CASSEPAGGPPLHF. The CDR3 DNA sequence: TGTGCCAGCAGTGAACCGGCAGGCGGGCCACCCCTCCACTTT.

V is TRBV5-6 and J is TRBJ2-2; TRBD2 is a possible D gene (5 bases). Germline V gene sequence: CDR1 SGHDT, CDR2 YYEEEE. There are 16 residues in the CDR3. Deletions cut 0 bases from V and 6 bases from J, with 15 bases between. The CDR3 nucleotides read TGTGCCAGCAGCTTGGGGGAAGAGGGAGTGGCCGGGGAGCTGTTTTTT. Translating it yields CASSLGEEGVAGELFF. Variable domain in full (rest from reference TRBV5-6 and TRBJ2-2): DAGVTQSPTHLIKTRGQQVTLRCSPKSGHDTVSWYQQALGQGPQFIFQYYEEEERQRGNFPDRFSGHQFPNYSSELNVNALLLGDSALYLCASSLGEEGVAGELFFGEGSRLTVL.

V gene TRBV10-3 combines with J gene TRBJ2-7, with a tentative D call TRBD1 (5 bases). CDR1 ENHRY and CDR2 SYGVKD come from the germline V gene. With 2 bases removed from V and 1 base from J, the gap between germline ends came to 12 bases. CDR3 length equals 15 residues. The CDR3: CAISENQGLSYEQYF. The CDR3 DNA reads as TGTGCCATCAGTGAGAATCAGGGCCTTTCCTACGAGCAGTACTTC.

The CDR3: CASSLNGAGELFF. CDR3 nucleotides: TGTGCCAGCAGCCTAAACGGGGCCGGGGAGCTGTTTTTT. The rearrangement joins TRBV6-5 to TRBJ2-2; D may be TRBD2 (5 bases). V dropped 6 bases and J dropped 6 bases, with 11 bases sitting between them. Germline V gene data show CDR1 as MNHEY and CDR2 as SVGAGI. The CDR3 is made up of 13 amino acids.

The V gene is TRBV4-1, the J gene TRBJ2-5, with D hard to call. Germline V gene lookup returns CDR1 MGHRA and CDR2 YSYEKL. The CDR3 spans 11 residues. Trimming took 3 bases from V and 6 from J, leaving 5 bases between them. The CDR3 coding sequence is TGCGCCAGCAGCCAGGGAAAGACCCAGTACTTC. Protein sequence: CASSQGKTQYF.

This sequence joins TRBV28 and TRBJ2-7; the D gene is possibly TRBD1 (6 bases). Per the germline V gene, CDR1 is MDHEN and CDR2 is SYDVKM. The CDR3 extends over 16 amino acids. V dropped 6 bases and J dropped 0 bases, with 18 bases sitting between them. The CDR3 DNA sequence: TGTGCCAGCAGACCAGGGGTTTCCTACTTCTCCTACGAGCAGTACTTC. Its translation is CASRPGVSYFSYEQYF.

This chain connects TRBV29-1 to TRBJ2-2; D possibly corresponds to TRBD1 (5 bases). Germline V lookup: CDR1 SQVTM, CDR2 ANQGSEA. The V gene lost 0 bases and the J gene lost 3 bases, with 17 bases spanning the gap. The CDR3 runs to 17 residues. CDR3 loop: CSVEDRSRAPYTGELFF. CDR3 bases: TGCAGCGTTGAAGATCGGAGCAGGGCCCCCTACACCGGGGAGCTGTTTTTT.

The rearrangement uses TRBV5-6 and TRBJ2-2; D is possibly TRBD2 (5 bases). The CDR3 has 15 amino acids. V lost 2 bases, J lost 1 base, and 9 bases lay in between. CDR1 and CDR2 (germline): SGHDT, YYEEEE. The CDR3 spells CASSFSRENTGELFF. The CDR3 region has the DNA TGTGCCAGCAGCTTTTCCCGGGAGAACACCGGGGAGCTGTTTTTT.

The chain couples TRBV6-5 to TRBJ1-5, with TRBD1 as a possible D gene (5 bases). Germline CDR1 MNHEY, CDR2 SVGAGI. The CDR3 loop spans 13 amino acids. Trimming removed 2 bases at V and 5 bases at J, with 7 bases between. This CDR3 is CASSYGADQPQHF. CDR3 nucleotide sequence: TGTGCCAGCAGTTACGGGGCTGATCAGCCCCAGCATTTT.